Listed below are T cell receptor beta chains from one sample, sequenced in a study of blood T cells in healthy people across ages. TCRdb ran MiXCR on the 5' RACE reads and lists one entry per CDR3 protein. The profile shows nearly 1 million distinct CDR3 sequences, just over 50% of them singletons. The sequencing input was blood. The receptors were gathered from a woman aged 60 to 75 in good health. Each CDR3 is given with its conserved first and last residue. A D gene is named only where the DNA matches it firmly. Clone size appears in some rows only: once, few, many, or a class for an expanded clone.

>TRBV12-3/TRBV12-4|TRBJ2-7|NA|TRBD2
TGTGCTCTCCGTCTACTAGCGGGAGGGTACGAGCAGTACTTC
CALRLLAGGYEQYF
>TRBV20-1|TRBJ1-2|NA|NA
TGCAGTGCTGGTCCCTCAGGGGTGAATTGGGGCTACACCTTC
CSAGPSGVNWGYTF
>TRBV9|TRBJ2-7|NA|NA
TGTGCCAGCAGTCCCCAGGGATACAATGAGCAGTACTTC
CASSPQGYNEQYF
>TRBV12-3/TRBV12-4|TRBJ2-1|NA|TRBD2
TGTGCCAGCACCCTGGGACTAGTGAGGGTGTCCAATGAGCAGTTCTTC
CASTLGLVRVSNEQFF
>TRBV11-1|TRBJ2-1|NA|TRBD2
TGTGCCAGCAGCTTGGAAGCTAGCGGGGTGTCCTACAATGAGCAGTTCTTC
CASSLEASGVSYNEQFF
>TRBV5-1|TRBJ2-7|NA|TRBD2
TGCGCCAGCAGCGCGGGCGGGAGCAGGCGGTACGAGCAGTACTTC
CASSAGGSRRYEQYF
>TRBV24-1|TRBJ2-5|few|NA
TGTGCCACCAGTGCGTACAGGGAGGAGACCCAGTACTTC
CATSAYREETQYF
>TRBV28|TRBJ1-5|NA|NA
TGTGCCACAATCCCGGGACCTAGCAATCAGCCCCAGCATTTT
CATIPGPSNQPQHF
>TRBV7-2|TRBJ2-2|NA|TRBD2
TGTGCCGGCAGCTTTGCCCTAGCGGGAGCCGGGGAGCTGTTTTTT
CAGSFALAGAGELFF
>TRBV9|TRBJ1-2|few|NA
TGTGCCAGCACGAAGAGCGGGGGGAAGTTTGGGTATGGCTACACCTTC
CASTKSGGKFGYGYTF